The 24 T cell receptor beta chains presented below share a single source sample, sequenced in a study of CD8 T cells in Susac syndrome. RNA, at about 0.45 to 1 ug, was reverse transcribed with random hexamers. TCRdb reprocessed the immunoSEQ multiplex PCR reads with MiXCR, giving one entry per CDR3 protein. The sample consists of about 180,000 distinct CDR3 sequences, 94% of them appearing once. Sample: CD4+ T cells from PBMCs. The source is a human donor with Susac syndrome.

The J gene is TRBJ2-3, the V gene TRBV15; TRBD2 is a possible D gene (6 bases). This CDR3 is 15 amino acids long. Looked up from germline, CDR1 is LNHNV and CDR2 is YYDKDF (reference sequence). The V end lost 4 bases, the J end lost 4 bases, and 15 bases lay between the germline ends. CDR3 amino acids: CATSISGWVADTQYF. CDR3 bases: TGTGCCACCAGCATTAGCGGCTGGGTGGCAGATACGCAGTATTTT.

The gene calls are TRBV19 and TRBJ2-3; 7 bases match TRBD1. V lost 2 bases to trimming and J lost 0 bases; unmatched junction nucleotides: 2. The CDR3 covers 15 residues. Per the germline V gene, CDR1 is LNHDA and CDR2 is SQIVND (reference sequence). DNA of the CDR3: TGTGCCAGTAGTATATCGGGACAGAGCACAGATACGCAGTATTTT. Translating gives CASSISGQSTDTQYF.

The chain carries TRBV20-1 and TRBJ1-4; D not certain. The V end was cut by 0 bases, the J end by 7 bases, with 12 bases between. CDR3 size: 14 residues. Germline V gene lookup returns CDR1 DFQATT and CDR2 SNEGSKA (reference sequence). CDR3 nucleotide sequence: TGCAGTGCTAGAGATCGTCGTTTGGGTGAAAAACTGTTTTTT. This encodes CSARDRRLGEKLFF.

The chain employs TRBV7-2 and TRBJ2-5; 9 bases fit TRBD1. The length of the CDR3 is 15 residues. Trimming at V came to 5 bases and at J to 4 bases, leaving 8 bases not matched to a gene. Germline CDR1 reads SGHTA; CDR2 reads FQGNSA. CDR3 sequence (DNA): TGTGCCAGCAGCCCCGACAGGGGGATTGGAGAGACCCAGTACTTC. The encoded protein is CASSPDRGIGETQYF.

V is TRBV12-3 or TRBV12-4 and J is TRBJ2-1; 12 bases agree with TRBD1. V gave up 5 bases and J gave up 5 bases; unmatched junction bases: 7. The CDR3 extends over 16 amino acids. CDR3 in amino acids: CASSPSRDRGHNEQFF. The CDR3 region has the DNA TGTGCCAGCAGTCCTAGCCGGGACAGGGGGCACAATGAGCAGTTCTTC.

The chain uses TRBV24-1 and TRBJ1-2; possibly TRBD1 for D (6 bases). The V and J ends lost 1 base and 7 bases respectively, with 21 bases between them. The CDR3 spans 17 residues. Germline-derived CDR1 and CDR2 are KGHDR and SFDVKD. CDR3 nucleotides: TGTGCCACCAGTGATTTCGGTCTGTATAGGGGGGCCGGTGGCTACACCTTC. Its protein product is CATSDFGLYRGAGGYTF.

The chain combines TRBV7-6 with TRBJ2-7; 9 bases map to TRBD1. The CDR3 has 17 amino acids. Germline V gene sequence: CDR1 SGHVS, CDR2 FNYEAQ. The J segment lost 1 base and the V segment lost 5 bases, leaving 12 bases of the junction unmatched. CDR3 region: CASSLRYRGPSSYEQYF. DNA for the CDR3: TGTGCCAGCAGCCTCCGATACAGGGGGCCTTCTTCCTACGAGCAGTACTTC.

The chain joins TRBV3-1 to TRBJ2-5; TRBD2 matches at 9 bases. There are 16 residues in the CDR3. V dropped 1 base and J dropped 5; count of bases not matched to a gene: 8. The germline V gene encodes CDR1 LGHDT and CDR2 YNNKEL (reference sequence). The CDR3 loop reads CASSQGTGLARETQYF. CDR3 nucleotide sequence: TGTGCCAGCAGCCAAGGGACTGGACTAGCGAGGGAGACCCAGTACTTC.

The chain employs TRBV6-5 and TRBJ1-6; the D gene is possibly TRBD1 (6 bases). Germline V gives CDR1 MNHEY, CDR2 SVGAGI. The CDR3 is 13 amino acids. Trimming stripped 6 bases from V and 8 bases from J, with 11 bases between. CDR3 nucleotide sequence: TGTGCCAGCAGCTCAGGGGCGGATTCACCCCTCCACTTT. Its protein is CASSSGADSPLHF.

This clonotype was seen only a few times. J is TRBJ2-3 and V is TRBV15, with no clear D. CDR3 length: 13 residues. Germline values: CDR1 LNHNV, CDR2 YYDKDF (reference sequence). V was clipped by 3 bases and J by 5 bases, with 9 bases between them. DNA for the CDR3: TGTGCCACCAGCAGGGATTTAGAAGATACGCAGTATTTT. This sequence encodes CATSRDLEDTQYF.

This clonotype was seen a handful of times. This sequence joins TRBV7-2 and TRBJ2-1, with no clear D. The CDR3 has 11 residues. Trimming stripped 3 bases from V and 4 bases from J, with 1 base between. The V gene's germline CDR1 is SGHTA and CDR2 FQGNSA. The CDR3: CASSFYNEQFF. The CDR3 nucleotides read TGTGCCAGCAGCTTTTACAATGAGCAGTTCTTC.

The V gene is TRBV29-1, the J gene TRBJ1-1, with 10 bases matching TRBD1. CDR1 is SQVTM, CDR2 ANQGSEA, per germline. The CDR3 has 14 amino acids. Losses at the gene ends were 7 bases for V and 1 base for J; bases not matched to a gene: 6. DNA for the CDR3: TGCAGCGCAGTTCGGGACAGGGGGAACACTGAAGCTTTCTTT. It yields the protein CSAVRDRGNTEAFF.

DNA for the CDR3: TGTGCCAGCAGCCTGATCGGACGGAACTACGAGCAGTACTTC. Protein sequence: CASSLIGRNYEQYF. The chain carries TRBV13 and TRBJ2-7; D unclear. Germline V gene data show CDR1 as PRHDT and CDR2 as FYEKMQ (reference sequence). V was trimmed by 5 bases and J by 3 bases, leaving 14 bases between them. This CDR3 has 14 residues.

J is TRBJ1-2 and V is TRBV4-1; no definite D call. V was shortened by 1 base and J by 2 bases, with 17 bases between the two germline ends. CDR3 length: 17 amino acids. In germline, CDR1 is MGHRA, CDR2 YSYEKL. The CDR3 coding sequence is TGCGCCAGCAGCCAAGGCGTCGACACAAGAGGCAACTATGGCTACACCTTC. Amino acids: CASSQGVDTRGNYGYTF.

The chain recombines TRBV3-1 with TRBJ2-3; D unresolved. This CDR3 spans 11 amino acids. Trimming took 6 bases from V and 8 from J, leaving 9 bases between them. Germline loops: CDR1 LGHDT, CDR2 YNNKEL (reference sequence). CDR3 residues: CASRNRGTQYF. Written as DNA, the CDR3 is TGTGCCAGCAGGAATCGAGGTACGCAGTATTTT.

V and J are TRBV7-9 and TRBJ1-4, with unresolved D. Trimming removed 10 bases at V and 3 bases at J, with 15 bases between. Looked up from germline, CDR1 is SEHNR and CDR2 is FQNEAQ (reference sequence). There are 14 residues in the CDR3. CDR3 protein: CATPSGAANEKLFF. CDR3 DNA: TGTGCCACTCCGTCCGGAGCGGCTAATGAAAAACTGTTTTTT.

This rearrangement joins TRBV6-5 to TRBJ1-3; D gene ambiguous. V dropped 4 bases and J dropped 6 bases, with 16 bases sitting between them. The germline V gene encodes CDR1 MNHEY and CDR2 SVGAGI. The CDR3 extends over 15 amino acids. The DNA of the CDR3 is TGTGCCAGCAGTTTCCGACCGCTCTCGGAAAACACCATATATTTT. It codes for CASSFRPLSENTIYF.

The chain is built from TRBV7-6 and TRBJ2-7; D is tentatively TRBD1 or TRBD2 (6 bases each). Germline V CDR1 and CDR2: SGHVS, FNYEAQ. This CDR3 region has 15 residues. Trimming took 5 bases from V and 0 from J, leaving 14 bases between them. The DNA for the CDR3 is TGTGCCAGCAGCCCCGGCGGGACAAGCTCCTACGAGCAGTACTTC. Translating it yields CASSPGGTSSYEQYF.

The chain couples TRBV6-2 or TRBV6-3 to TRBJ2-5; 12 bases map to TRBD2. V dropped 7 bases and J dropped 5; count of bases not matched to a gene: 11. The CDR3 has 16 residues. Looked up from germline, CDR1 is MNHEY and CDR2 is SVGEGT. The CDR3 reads CASNGPLAGGPETQYF. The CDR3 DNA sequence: TGTGCCAGCAATGGGCCCCTAGCGGGGGGGCCCGAGACCCAGTACTTC.

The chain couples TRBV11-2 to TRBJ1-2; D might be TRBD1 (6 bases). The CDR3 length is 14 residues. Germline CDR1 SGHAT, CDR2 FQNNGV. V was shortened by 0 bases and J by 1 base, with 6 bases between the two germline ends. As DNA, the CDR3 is TGTGCCAGCAGCTTAGAACAGGGTAACTATGGCTACACCTTC. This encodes CASSLEQGNYGYTF.

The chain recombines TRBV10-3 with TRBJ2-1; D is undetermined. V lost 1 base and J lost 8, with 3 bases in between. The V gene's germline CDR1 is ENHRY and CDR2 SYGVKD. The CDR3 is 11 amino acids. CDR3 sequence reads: CAISELDEQFF. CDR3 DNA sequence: TGTGCCATCAGTGAGTTGGATGAGCAGTTCTTC.

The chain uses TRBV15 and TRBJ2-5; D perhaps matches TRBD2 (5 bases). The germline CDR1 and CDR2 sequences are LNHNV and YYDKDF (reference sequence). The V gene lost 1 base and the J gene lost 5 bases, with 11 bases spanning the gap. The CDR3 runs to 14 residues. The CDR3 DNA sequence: TGTGCCACCAGCAGAGGAACTAGGAGGGAGACCCAGTACTTC. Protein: CATSRGTRRETQYF.

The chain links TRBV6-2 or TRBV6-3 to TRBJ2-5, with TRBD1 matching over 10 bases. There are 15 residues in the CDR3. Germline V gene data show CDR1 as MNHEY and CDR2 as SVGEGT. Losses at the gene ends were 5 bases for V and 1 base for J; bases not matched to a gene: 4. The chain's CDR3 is CASSPGTGAQETQYF. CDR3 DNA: TGTGCCAGCAGTCCCGGGACAGGGGCCCAAGAGACCCAGTACTTC.

CDR3 in amino acids: CSAENRGRETQYF. Written as DNA, the CDR3 is TGCAGTGCGGAAAACAGGGGCCGGGAGACCCAGTACTTC. This sequence joins TRBV20-1 and TRBJ2-5; 7 bases are a match to TRBD1. The CDR3 length is 13 residues. The J segment lost 5 bases and the V segment lost 6 bases, leaving 9 bases of the junction unmatched. The germline V gene has CDR1 DFQATT and CDR2 SNEGSKA (reference sequence).